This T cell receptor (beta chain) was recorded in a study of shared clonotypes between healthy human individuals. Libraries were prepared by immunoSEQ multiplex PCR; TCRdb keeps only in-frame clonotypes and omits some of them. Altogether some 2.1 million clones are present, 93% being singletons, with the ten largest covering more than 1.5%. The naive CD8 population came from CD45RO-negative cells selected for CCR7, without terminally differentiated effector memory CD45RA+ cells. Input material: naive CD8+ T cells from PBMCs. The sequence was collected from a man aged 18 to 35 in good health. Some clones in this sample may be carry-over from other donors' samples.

CDR3 coding DNA: TGTGCCTGGTCTCGCAGCCCCTACGAGCAGTACTTC. Translated, it gives CAWSRSPYEQYF. This rearrangement joins TRBV28 to TRBJ2-7, with unresolved D. The V gene's germline CDR1 is MDHEN and CDR2 SYDVKM. Trimming cost V 11 bases and J 2 bases, with 13 bases left between them. CDR3 length: 12 amino acids.